The 26 T cell receptor beta chains listed next were all sequenced from one sample in a study of graft-versus-host responses after intestinal transplantation. Libraries were prepared by immunoSEQ multiplex PCR; TCRdb keeps only in-frame clonotypes and omits some of them. The sample records more than 70,000 clones, around 80% being singletons. No antigen has been assigned to these receptors. The sequencing here drew on unstimulated CD4+ T cells sorted from spleen or lymph node cells, taken before intestinal transplant. These receptors were obtained from a human donor who received an intestinal transplant.

The V call is TRBV5-1, the J call TRBJ2-3; possibly TRBD2 for D (5 bases). This CDR3 contains 15 residues. Between the trimmed V and J ends, which lost 1 base and 1 base, there was a span of 10 bases. The germline gives CDR1 SGHRS, CDR2 YFSETQ. Written as DNA, the CDR3 is TGCGCCAGCAGCTTGACCCAGAGGGGCACAGATACGCAGTATTTT. Translation: CASSLTQRGTDTQYF.

Only a few counts were recorded for this clone. This chain joins TRBV29-1 and TRBJ1-1; D possibly corresponds to TRBD1 (5 bases). The length of the CDR3 is 14 residues. V lost 5 bases to trimming and J lost 2 bases, with 15 bases between them. Germline V lookup: CDR1 SQVTM, CDR2 ANQGSEA. The DNA of the CDR3 is TGCAGCGTTCCGGGGGGTTCGGAAAACACTGAAGCTTTCTTT. Amino acid sequence: CSVPGGSENTEAFF.

V usage is TRBV5-1 and J usage is TRBJ2-4; D gene unclear. The CDR3 length is 16 residues. Trimming took off 0 bases at V and 0 bases at J, with 10 bases between the two ends. CDR1 is SGHRS, CDR2 YFSETQ, per germline. The CDR3 region has the DNA TGCGCCAGCAGCTTGGGGGCAGAGTCAGCCAAAAACATTCAGTACTTC. It specifies CASSLGAESAKNIQYF.

The V and J genes are TRBV5-6 and TRBJ2-3; D not resolved. In germline, CDR1 is SGHDT, CDR2 YYEEEE. This CDR3 spans 13 amino acids. Trimming took off 5 bases at V and 4 bases at J, with 11 bases between the two ends. CDR3 in DNA: TGTGCCAGCAGTCCCGGTTTTTCAGATACGCAGTATTTT. This codes for CASSPGFSDTQYF.

This clone was counted between two and nine times. The sample carries other DNA sequences with the same CDR3. The J gene is TRBJ2-1, the V gene TRBV5-6, with 13 bases aligning to TRBD2. After removal of 5 bases from V and 1 base from J, the junction contained 6 bases not matched to a gene. This CDR3 has 17 amino acids. Germline loops: CDR1 SGHDT, CDR2 YYEEEE. As DNA, the CDR3 is TGTGCCAGCAGGCGGACTAGCGGGGGTCTTTCCTACAATGAGCAGTTCTTC. It yields the protein CASRRTSGGLSYNEQFF.

Note on this clone: The germline gene is not matched at one end of the junction; a read error may be the cause. The genes are TRBV29-1 and TRBJ2-5; 10 nucleotides agree with TRBD1. Germline lookup yields CDR1 SQVTM and CDR2 ANQGSEA. The CDR3 length is 12 residues. The CDR3 region has the DNA TGTGTCTCGGGGACAGGGGACGAGACCCAGTACTTC. As protein: CVSGTGDETQYF.

The chain combines TRBV6-1 with TRBJ1-2; possibly TRBD1 for D (5 bases). With 4 bases removed from V and 4 bases from J, the gap between germline ends came to 7 bases. There are 12 residues in the CDR3. The germline CDR1 and CDR2 sequences are MNHNS and SASEGT. CDR3 region: CASSVGPYGYTF. The CDR3 bases are TGTGCCAGCAGTGTGGGGCCCTATGGCTACACCTTC.

This sequence joins TRBV20-1 and TRBJ2-7, with D uncertain. Trimming removed 5 bases at V and 6 bases at J, with 11 bases between. The CDR3 length is 11 residues. Germline CDR1 reads DFQATT; CDR2 reads SNEGSKA (reference sequence). DNA of the CDR3: TGCAGTGCTCAACGACAACTCGAGCAGTACTTC. Translated: CSAQRQLEQYF.

This clone was detected once. The CDR3 sequence is CASSLFYSSGNTIYF. In DNA, the CDR3 is TGTGCCAGCAGCTTATTCTACAGCTCTGGAAACACCATATATTTT. The chain has TRBV7-2 and TRBJ1-3, with D unresolved. V dropped 2 bases and J dropped 0 bases, with 8 bases sitting between them. Germline V gene data show CDR1 as SGHTA and CDR2 as FQGNSA. There are 15 residues in the CDR3.

The rearrangement links TRBV5-1 to TRBJ2-5; D is undetermined. The CDR3 is 13 amino acids. Germline lookup yields CDR1 SGHRS and CDR2 YFSETQ. Trimming pared 2 bases from V and 3 bases from J, leaving 8 bases between. The CDR3 reads CASSFFREETQYF. In DNA, the CDR3 is TGCGCCAGCAGCTTCTTCCGGGAAGAGACCCAGTACTTC.

This clone was detected only a few times. The chain uses TRBV4-1 and TRBJ2-1, with TRBD2 matching over 7 bases. CDR3 length: 15 residues. Germline CDR1 is MGHRA and CDR2 is YSYEKL. Germline trimming cut 1 base from V and 8 bases from J; bases unmatched to any gene: 8. CDR3 residues: CASSQGGGRSDEQFF. CDR3 sequence (DNA): TGCGCCAGCAGCCAAGGGGGCGGGAGAAGCGATGAGCAGTTCTTC.

This clone has only a few counts. V usage is TRBV5-4 and J usage is TRBJ2-1; TRBD2 matches 8 bases. V lost 3 bases, J lost 1 base, and 6 bases stayed unmatched. CDR1 and CDR2 (germline): SGHNT, YYREEE (reference sequence). The CDR3 contains 16 residues. The CDR3 coding sequence is TGTGCCAGCAGCTCCGTAATAGCGGGGTCCTACAATGAGCAGTTCTTC. Its protein product is CASSSVIAGSYNEQFF.

The CDR3 nucleotides read TGTGCCAGCAGCGACCAGGGGGCGGGAGATACGCAGTATTTT. Amino acid sequence: CASSDQGAGDTQYF. The rearrangement links TRBV5-4 to TRBJ2-3; 8 bases fit TRBD1. CDR3 length: 14 amino acids. Trimming took 4 bases from V and 5 from J; bases not matched to a gene: 6. Germline CDR1 SGHNT, CDR2 YYREEE (reference sequence).

CDR3 bases: TGTGCCAGCAGTTCGGGACTAGCGGGGTACAATGAGCAGTTCTTC. Translation: CASSSGLAGYNEQFF. The V call is TRBV11-2, the J call TRBJ2-1; 13 bases map to TRBD2. This CDR3 region has 15 residues. Germline CDR1 and CDR2: SGHAT and FQNNGV. Losses at the gene ends were 6 bases for V and 4 bases for J; bases not matched to a gene: 3.

This clone showed up just a few times. This rearrangement joins TRBV30 to TRBJ2-1, with 12 bases identical to TRBD2. CDR3 length: 14 residues. The trim removed 3 bases at V and 14 bases at J, leaving 11 bases unmatched. CDR1 GTSNPN and CDR2 SVGIG come from the germline V gene (reference sequence). The CDR3 loop reads CAWRSGLAGGVKFF. The CDR3 region has the DNA TGTGCCTGGAGGTCGGGGCTAGCGGGGGGGGTGAAGTTCTTC.

CDR3 nucleotide sequence: TGTGCCAGCAGCTTAACAAGGACTAGCTCTGAGCAGTACTTC. This gives the protein CASSLTRTSSEQYF. The chain combines TRBV7-6 with TRBJ2-7; the match to TRBD2 covers 8 bases. The J segment lost 7 bases and the V segment lost 2 bases, leaving 7 bases of the junction unmatched. This CDR3 spans 14 amino acids. CDR1 SGHVS and CDR2 FNYEAQ come from the germline V gene.

The genes are TRBV6-1 and TRBJ2-5; 13 bases agree with TRBD2. The length of the CDR3 is 15 residues. The germline gives CDR1 MNHNS, CDR2 SASEGT. The V and J ends lost 8 bases and 8 bases, in that order; junction bases with no gene match: 11. The CDR3 DNA follows: TGTGCCAGCCAGGGACTAGCGGGGAATGTAGGCACCCAGTACTTC. This codes for CASQGLAGNVGTQYF.

This chain joins TRBV11-3 and TRBJ2-3, with 10 bases fitting TRBD1. Germline V CDR1 and CDR2: SGHNT, YENEEA. This CDR3 is built from 14 residues. Germline trimming cut 5 bases from V and 4 bases from J; bases unmatched to any gene: 3. CDR3 region: CASSPGTGADTQYF. The CDR3 DNA is TGTGCCAGCAGCCCGGGGACAGGGGCAGATACGCAGTATTTT.

This clone was seen only once. The chain uses TRBV28 and TRBJ2-3; TRBD2 agrees at 15 bases. The V segment lost 8 bases and the J segment 3 bases; nucleotides outside the gene matches: 3. CDR1 MDHEN and CDR2 SYDVKM come from the germline V gene. The CDR3 sequence is 15 residues long. The CDR3 coding sequence is TGTGCCAGCTGGACTAGCGGGGGGGCGACAGATACGCAGTATTTT. It translates to CASWTSGGATDTQYF.

The chain employs TRBV5-1 and TRBJ1-5; maybe TRBD1 (5 bases). With 0 bases removed from V and 2 bases from J, the gap between germline ends came to 9 bases. CDR3 length equals 15 residues. Germline CDR1 reads SGHRS; CDR2 reads YFSETQ. CDR3 DNA: TGCGCCAGCAGCTTGGGGGGGGATCGCAATCAGCCCCAGCATTTT. Translated: CASSLGGDRNQPQHF.

The chain couples TRBV7-8 to TRBJ1-4, with 7 bases fitting TRBD1. This CDR3 is 14 amino acids long. V shed 6 bases and J 4 bases; nucleotides not matched to a gene: 5. Germline values: CDR1 SGHVS, CDR2 FQNEAQ. In DNA form, the CDR3 reads TGTGCCAGCAGTCCCAGGGGGTTTAATGAAAAACTGTTTTTT. Translation gives CASSPRGFNEKLFF.

The chain is built from TRBV7-9 and TRBJ1-1, with 7 bases matching TRBD1. This CDR3 is built from 14 residues. V lost 3 bases to trimming and J lost 0 bases; unmatched junction nucleotides: 1. Germline-derived CDR1 and CDR2 are SEHNR and FQNEAQ (reference sequence). The CDR3 region is CASSFQGVNTEAFF. DNA of the CDR3: TGTGCCAGCAGCTTTCAGGGGGTGAACACTGAAGCTTTCTTT.

This sequence joins TRBV6-4 and TRBJ2-2; D perhaps matches TRBD1 (5 bases). CDR3 length: 13 residues. V lost 6 bases and J 4 bases, leaving 9 bases between the germline ends. Per the germline V gene, CDR1 is MRHNA and CDR2 is SNTAGT. Here the CDR3 DNA reads TGTGCCAGCAGGGGGCCCGCCACCGGGGAGCTGTTTTTT. This gives the protein CASRGPATGELFF.

This clone was found once. The chain uses TRBV25-1 and TRBJ1-5, with TRBD1 matching over 7 bases. Germline trimming cut 2 bases from V and 2 bases from J; bases unmatched to any gene: 0. The length of the CDR3 is 14 residues. Germline V gene sequence: CDR1 MGHDK, CDR2 SYGVNS. The DNA for the CDR3 is TGTGCCAGCAGTGAAGACAGGGGCAATCAGCCCCAGCATTTT. Encoded protein: CASSEDRGNQPQHF.

Only one count was recorded for this clone. J is TRBJ2-7 and V is TRBV18, with a possible D match to TRBD2 (5 bases). The V gene's germline CDR1 is KGHSH and CDR2 LQKENI. The CDR3 spans 15 residues. V was pared by 6 bases and J by 3 bases, with 18 bases between. The CDR3 is CASSREGRFVYEQYF. The CDR3, as DNA: TGTGCCAGCTCGCGAGAGGGTCGCTTCGTCTACGAGCAGTACTTC.

The chain has TRBV19 and TRBJ2-3, with 10 bases identical to TRBD2. The CDR3 runs 15 residues. Looked up from germline, CDR1 is LNHDA and CDR2 is SQIVND (reference sequence). J gave up 5 bases and V 8 bases, and 10 bases lay outside the gene matches. CDR3 region: CASSVTSGAGDTQYF. CDR3 in DNA: TGTGCCAGTTCCGTTACTAGCGGGGCTGGAGATACGCAGTATTTT. Full variable domain (outside the CDR3, taken from reference TRBV19 and TRBJ2-3): DGGITQSPKYLFRKEGQNVTLSCEQNLNHDAMYWYRQDPGQGLRLIYYSQIVNDFQKGDIAEGYSVSREKKESFPLTVTSAQKNPTAFYLCASSVTSGAGDTQYFGPGTRLTVL.